Sequencing of this T cell receptor beta chain was carried out in a study of blood T cell repertoires in COVID-19. Study-level background: Some COVID-19 samples were acute and others convalescent; all came from the United States, Italy and Spain. PBMCs, B-cell-depleted T cells, or T cells provided the cDNA or gDNA that made up the material.

Trimming left V 4 bases short and J 10 bases short, with 11 bases between. Per the germline V gene, CDR1 is SEHNR and CDR2 is FQNEAQ (reference sequence). This CDR3 has 12 residues. Sequencing was performed with immunoSEQ multiplex PCR; in TCRdb, only in-frame clones are kept and a portion is missing. The sample carries about 260,000 clones, approximately 90% recorded once. Recruitment covered about 26 US areas and drew participants whose ages spanned roughly 18 to 90 years. Each participant's cohort was designated according to participant-reported clinical history. The V gene is TRBV7-9, the J gene TRBJ2-1; D unclear. Sequencing was carried out using PBMCs or T cells enriched from blood (not recorded which). The TCR originated in a woman aged 25-40 years with acute COVID-19. The CDR3 coding sequence is TGTGCCAGCAGCTCCGCCCACGGGGAGCAGTTCTTC. The encoded protein is CASSSAHGEQFF. Complete variable domain (other parts from reference TRBV7-9 and TRBJ2-1): DTGVSQNPRHKITKRGQNVTFRCDPISEHNRLYWYRQTLGQGPEFLTYFQNEAQLEKSRLLSDRFSAERPKGSFSTLEIQRTEQGDSAMYLCASSSAHGEQFFGPGTRLTVL.